The present entry profiles one T cell receptor (beta chain) with its context. Germline V gene lookup returns CDR1 SGHTA and CDR2 FQGNSA. There are 15 residues in the CDR3. Trimming removed 5 bases from V and 7 bases from J; junction bases left unmatched: 9. This specimen belongs to a study of shared clonotypes between healthy human individuals. Measured with immunoSEQ multiplex PCR; TCRdb has only the in-frame clones, and not every one. This table has approximately 2.5 million clones, just over 90% appearing once. The origin of this receptor is a man aged 18 to 30 in good health. Sequences were obtained from naive CD4+ T cells sorted from blood. Subset described: CD45RA+ positively selected. The chain uses TRBV7-2 and TRBJ2-7; TRBD1 matches at 12 bases. The CDR3 protein is CASSQTGQGAWEQYF. As DNA, the CDR3 is TGTGCCAGCAGCCAGACGGGACAGGGGGCCTGGGAGCAGTACTTC.